This T cell receptor (beta chain) was documented in a study of cytotoxic CD8 clonotypes in ibrutinib-treated CLL (dated by TCRdb to about 2021). Notes on the research overall: The cohort was composed of under 12 relapsed/refractory and about 15 treatment-naive patients; IGHV unmutated status was identified in roughly 18 patients. Partial responses were observed in 24 patients and complete responses in 2; after a median follow-up of around 68 months, remission was maintained in approximately 14 patients and progression was observed in approximately twelve. Samples at response were collected after a median of roughly twelve months of treatment, with a range of about 6 to 36 months. Samples averaged roughly 280,000 productive templates and more than 85,000 productive rearrangements. Longitudinal samples were available for about 30% of the roughly 86 trial participants. Cryopreserved peripheral blood mononuclear cells were collected before treatment, at response, and at either disease progression or sustained remission. Patients were still on ibrutinib when every remission and progressive disease sample was collected. Overall study outcomes, separate from this receptor: An increase in clonality was observed at ibrutinib response, with clonality remaining stable during sustained remission and falling back toward baseline at progression. Public clonotypes were rare and either contracted or stayed stable during treatment, and the rise in clonality at ibrutinib response reflected the expansion of private clonotypes. Sustained-remission and progressing patients did not have matched sampling times, and lymph node repertoires were not examined. Baseline clonality was found to be higher than that of age-matched healthy donors and was strongly correlated with circulating CD8+ T-cell counts.

CDR1 is given as MDHEN and CDR2 as SYDVKM, both from the germline V gene. The V end loses 3 bases and the J end loses 2 bases, and a stretch of 16 bases separates them. Counted from cysteine to phenylalanine, this CDR3 has 16 amino acids. The DNA shown is the 48-base CDR3, in frame from base 1. On a MiSeq, deep resolution sequencing aimed for a depth between 1 in 1 million and 1 in 200,000 T cells, with each clonotype covered 10x on average. TCR beta libraries were generated with the immunoSEQ hsTCRB Kit. From the authors' description of their analysis: The data were analyzed with ImmunoSEQ Analyzer and ImmunoSEQ Data Assistant, and V, D and J gene assignments followed IMGT definitions. Clonality, which ranges from 0 to 1, was calculated as one minus the normalized Shannon entropy of productive rearrangement frequencies. Only overrepresented clonotypes making up at least 0.05% of the repertoire of each patient were included in the public clonotype analysis. About 13 age-matched healthy donor repertoires from immuneACCESS were used as controls for clonality. The table was pulled from immuneACCESS by TCRdb, which kept in-frame rearrangements only. Such tables lose some clones; where checked, under half of the loss comes from unresolved V genes, and the rest has no known cause. For V, J and clone size, that table is used; D and trimming come from the DNA. A total of over 45,000 clones appear in this sample, around 60% of them only once. Over 20% of the sample lies in the top ten.

Concerning this clone itself: It has no known antigen specificity. Base qualities are not at hand, and no much larger clone is one base apart.

Read against the paper, the sample's time point label means: around 25 months on ibrutinib. For TCR beta library preparation, roughly 2 micrograms of genomic DNA were extracted from the cryopreserved PBMCs. High-throughput TCR beta sequencing was performed on longitudinal blood samples from CLL patients receiving ibrutinib monotherapy. The patients took part in an open-label, single-center phase 2 trial of ibrutinib monotherapy. This clonotype originated in a human donor with chronic lymphocytic leukemia. This sample comprised PBMCs, obtained after 24 months of ibrutinib treatment. The chain is made from TRBV28 and TRBJ1-2, with TRBD1 tentatively as D gene (5 bases match). DNA sequence: TGTGCCAGCAGTTTTGTGTTGGGGACCGTCAACTATGGCTACACCTTC. This translates into CASSFVLGTVNYGYTF.